Below are 2 T cell receptor beta chains sequenced from a single sample in a study of shared clonotypes between healthy human individuals. The protocol was immunoSEQ multiplex PCR, while the TCRdb copy is restricted to in-frame clones and leaves out a portion. The data contain 1.6 million or so clones, 96% of them seen just once; the ten biggest clones take up approximately 1.2%. Sequencing was done on a sample of naive CD4+ T cells sorted from blood. As to subset: CD45RA+ positively selected. The receptors stem from a man aged 30 to 39 in good health.

The J gene is TRBJ2-3, the V gene TRBV6-6; 10 bases agree with TRBD2. The CDR3 is 14 amino acids. CDR1 and CDR2 from the germline V gene are MNHNY and SVGAGI (reference sequence). V lost 7 bases, J lost 12 bases, and 13 bases stayed unmatched. CDR3 DNA sequence: TGTGCCAGCACCCCCCCGGGGGTAGCGGGAGGACAGTATTTT. Residues: CASTPPGVAGGQYF.

The chain carries TRBV7-9 and TRBJ2-5; possible D gene TRBD1, 6 bases. V lost 5 bases and J lost 2, with 12 bases in between. CDR1 and CDR2 from the germline V gene are SEHNR and FQNEAQ (reference sequence). There are 14 residues in the CDR3. The CDR3: CASSKTGWQETQYF. CDR3 bases: TGTGCCAGCAGCAAAACAGGGTGGCAAGAGACCCAGTACTTC.